A selection of T cell receptor beta chains follows, all from one sample in a study of beta chain features in type 1 diabetes. Profiling relied on immunoSEQ multiplex PCR, and the TCRdb table lists in-frame clones only, not all of them. The sample includes some 270,000 clones, about 8.5% of them seen just once. The source material was central memory CD4+ T cells from blood. The receptors derive from a woman aged 18 to 35 in good health. The CDR3 runs from the conserved cysteine through the conserved F or W.

v_gene: TRBV7-6; j_gene: TRBJ2-5; CDR3aa: CASSPGLAGQQVGTQYF
v_gene: TRBV4-2; j_gene: TRBJ2-2; CDR3aa: CASSRASGSSTGELFF
v_gene: TRBV7-3; j_gene: TRBJ1-2; CDR3aa: CASSLSGGYGYTF
v_gene: TRBV7-9; j_gene: TRBJ1-1; CDR3aa: CASSLGQGTEAFF
v_gene: TRBV7-2; j_gene: TRBJ2-3; CDR3aa: CASSDRPVVAGSTDTQYF
v_gene: TRBV7-3; j_gene: TRBJ1-1; CDR3aa: CASSLTGTGGNEAFF
v_gene: TRBV27; j_gene: TRBJ2-1; CDR3aa: CASSWAGGRNEQFF
v_gene: TRBV5-1; j_gene: TRBJ1-5; CDR3aa: CASQSGPNQPQHF
v_gene: TRBV18; j_gene: TRBJ1-6; CDR3aa: CASSPTYSSPLHF
v_gene: TRBV20-1; j_gene: TRBJ1-2; CDR3aa: CSASNNYGYTF
v_gene: TRBV20-1; j_gene: TRBJ1-6; CDR3aa: CSAAPSPLHF
v_gene: TRBV5-4; j_gene: -; CDR3aa: CASSSGRYEQYF
v_gene: TRBV27; j_gene: TRBJ1-1; CDR3aa: CASNLGTQMNTEAFF
v_gene: TRBV7-9; j_gene: TRBJ1-5; CDR3aa: CASSSEHSNQPQHF
v_gene: TRBV4-3; j_gene: TRBJ2-1; CDR3aa: CASSQEGTSRNEQFF
v_gene: TRBV28; j_gene: TRBJ1-5; CDR3aa: CASTNGGDSQPQHF
v_gene: TRBV10-3; j_gene: TRBJ1-4; CDR3aa: CAISGRDRGGKLFF
v_gene: TRBV6-6; j_gene: TRBJ1-5; CDR3aa: CASSPAGGNQPQHF
v_gene: TRBV29-1; j_gene: TRBJ1-2; CDR3aa: CSVAGAYGYTF
v_gene: TRBV6-5; j_gene: TRBJ1-2; CDR3aa: CASRLGQGAVGYTF
v_gene: TRBV18; j_gene: TRBJ1-1; CDR3aa: CASSPLGTGLNTEAFF
v_gene: TRBV29-1; j_gene: TRBJ2-5; CDR3aa: CSVDAFGRGTQYF
v_gene: TRBV5-4; j_gene: TRBJ2-3; CDR3aa: CASSLNRATDTQYF
v_gene: TRBV7-3; j_gene: TRBJ2-6; CDR3aa: CASSLTTAGANVLTF
v_gene: TRBV7-3; j_gene: TRBJ1-2; CDR3aa: CASSLTSQSYGYTF
v_gene: TRBV14; j_gene: TRBJ2-7; CDR3aa: CASSQERVRSYEQYF
v_gene: TRBV14; j_gene: TRBJ2-7; CDR3aa: CASSHSGRRSYEQYF